This entry concerns a single T cell receptor beta chain. Its antigen is currently unknown. This specimen belongs to a study of beta chain features in type 1 diabetes. Whole-study results and caveats: Naive, central memory and Treg TCRB repertoires appeared more alike in patients than in healthy donors. Moderate yet significant TCRB CDR3 shortening was seen in Type 1 diabetes patients in all four CD4+ subsets.

Germline V gene lookup returns CDR1 LNHNV and CDR2 YYDKDF (reference sequence). V gave up 0 bases and J gave up 3 bases, with 9 bases separating them. The CDR3 totals 15 residues. It was via CD45RO/CCR7/CD25/CD127/CD95/CD27 that CD4+ naive, central memory, regulatory and stem cell-like memory cells were sorted. Sorted populations all exceeded 95% purity. What was sequenced were expressed TCRB transcripts, since all of the isolated RNA had been reverse transcribed. Measured with immunoSEQ multiplex PCR; TCRdb has only the in-frame clones, and not every one. The data hold under 250,000 clones, with approximately 14% observed a single time.

Material: naive CD4+ T cells from blood. The origin of this receptor is a woman in her forties in good health. The J gene is TRBJ1-5, the V gene TRBV15, with a possible D match to TRBD1 (5 bases). The CDR3 region is CATSRDPRVNQPQHF. The CDR3 nucleotides read TGTGCCACCAGCAGAGATCCCAGGGTCAATCAGCCCCAGCATTTT.